This is a list of T cell receptor beta chains from one sample in a study of tumor-infiltrating lymphocytes in primary liver carcinoma. TCRdb independently ran MiXCR on the multiplex PCR reads; one entry per CDR3 protein. Here the sample spans some 180,000 distinct CDR3 sequences, about 82% being singletons. Sequenced material: tumor tissue from primary liver carcinoma. Source of these receptors: a man aged 35 to 55 with primary liver carcinoma and hepatitis B virus infection. The CDR3 runs from the conserved cysteine through the conserved F or W. The D gene is left open where the match is weak. Clone size is shown for a subset of rows, as once, few, many or a class of expanded clone.

J gene: TRBJ2-7; D gene: NA; V gene: TRBV14; clone size: many; CDR3 protein: CASSQVDSYEQYF; CDR3 DNA: TGTGCCAGCAGCCAGGTCGACAGTTACGAGCAGTACTTC
J gene: TRBJ2-5; D gene: NA; V gene: TRBV10-3; clone size: NA; CDR3 protein: CVIGGGALQESQYF; CDR3 DNA: TGTGTCATCGGAGGGGGGGCCCTACAAGAGAGCCAGTACTTC
J gene: TRBJ2-1; D gene: NA; V gene: TRBV12-3/TRBV12-4; clone size: NA; CDR3 protein: CASSPLGVSYDEQFF; CDR3 DNA: TGTGCCAGCAGCCCCTTGGGGGTCTCCTACGATGAGCAGTTCTTC
J gene: TRBJ2-3; D gene: NA; V gene: TRBV13; clone size: many; CDR3 protein: CASSTRVISDTQYF; CDR3 DNA: TGTGCCAGCAGCACCAGGGTTATTTCAGATACGCAGTATTTT
J gene: TRBJ1-1; D gene: NA; V gene: TRBV4-3; clone size: NA; CDR3 protein: CASRQEFGKRTEAFF; CDR3 DNA: TGCGCCAGTAGACAAGAGTTCGGGAAAAGAACTGAAGCTTTCTTT
J gene: TRBJ2-2; D gene: TRBD1; V gene: TRBV6-4; clone size: NA; CDR3 protein: CASSATGGTGEVFF; CDR3 DNA: TGTGCCAGCAGTGCCACAGGGGGCACCGGGGAGGTATTTTTT
J gene: TRBJ2-7; D gene: NA; V gene: TRBV14; clone size: many; CDR3 protein: CASSRYPREKYF; CDR3 DNA: TGTGCCAGCAGCCGATACCCACGGGAGAAGTACTTC
J gene: TRBJ1-1; D gene: NA; V gene: TRBV6-2/TRBV6-3; clone size: NA; CDR3 protein: CASRGDIHTDAFF; CDR3 DNA: TGTGCCAGCAGAGGGGACATCCACACTGATGCTTTCTTT
J gene: TRBJ2-1; D gene: TRBD2; V gene: TRBV6-1; clone size: few; CDR3 protein: CANSKAGDKQFF; CDR3 DNA: TGTGCCAACAGTAAAGCGGGGGATAAGCAGTTCTTC
J gene: TRBJ1-2; D gene: NA; V gene: TRBV6-2/TRBV6-3; clone size: NA; CDR3 protein: CTSNYGSNYGYTF; CDR3 DNA: TGTACCAGCAATTATGGCAGCAACTATGGCTACACCTTC
J gene: TRBJ1-5; D gene: NA; V gene: TRBV6-5; clone size: NA; CDR3 protein: CASRPGAGKGPQHF; CDR3 DNA: TGTGCTAGCCGTCCCGGGGCAGGGAAGGGCCCCCAGCATTTT
J gene: TRBJ2-7; D gene: NA; V gene: TRBV28; clone size: NA; CDR3 protein: CANSLVSYSYEQYF; CDR3 DNA: TGTGCCAACAGTCTGGTCAGTTACTCCTACGAGCAGTACTTC
J gene: TRBJ1-6; D gene: NA; V gene: TRBV12-3/TRBV12-4; clone size: NA; CDR3 protein: CASSTDRQYSPLHF; CDR3 DNA: TGTGCCAGCAGTACAGACAGACAATATTCACCCCTCCACTTC
J gene: TRBJ1-2; D gene: NA; V gene: TRBV6-5; clone size: many; CDR3 protein: CASRGDKTYGYTF; CDR3 DNA: TGTGCCAGCAGAGGGGACAAGACGTATGGCTACACCTTC
J gene: TRBJ1-2; D gene: TRBD1; V gene: TRBV12-3/TRBV12-4; clone size: NA; CDR3 protein: CASSSWDRGEYTF; CDR3 DNA: TGTGCCAGCAGTTCCTGGGACAGGGGGGAATATACCTTC
J gene: TRBJ2-3; D gene: TRBD2; V gene: TRBV5-5; clone size: NA; CDR3 protein: CTSSLLAAGGGDTQYF; CDR3 DNA: TGTACCAGCAGTCTCTTAGCAGCGGGAGGGGGGGATACGCAGTATTTT
J gene: TRBJ2-7; D gene: NA; V gene: TRBV4-2; clone size: NA; CDR3 protein: CVSSQGTGSQYEQYF; CDR3 DNA: TGTGTCAGCAGCCAAGGCACCGGGTCTCAGTACGAACAGTACTTC
J gene: TRBJ2-1; D gene: TRBD1; V gene: TRBV24-1; clone size: NA; CDR3 protein: CATSDLSQGEYNEQFF; CDR3 DNA: TGTGCCACCAGTGATTTGTCCCAGGGGGAGTACAATGAGCAGTTCTTC
J gene: TRBJ2-1; D gene: NA; V gene: TRBV29-1; clone size: few; CDR3 protein: CNYSGTSNNEQFF; CDR3 DNA: TGCAACTACTCCGGGACAAGTAATAATGAGCAGTTCTTC